These 21 T cell receptor beta chains originate from one sample sequenced in a study of neurological immune-mediated disorders. MiXCR, applied by TCRdb to the 5' RACE reads, yields one record per CDR3 protein. The sample holds about 55,000 distinct CDR3 sequences, roughly 4.6% seen once. Source material: PBMCs. The receptors originated from a man aged 50-60 years with multiple sclerosis.

This clonotype was seen many times. The chain couples TRBV7-9 to TRBJ2-7, with a tentative D call TRBD1 (5 bases). V was shortened by 5 bases and J by 5 bases, with 16 bases between the two germline ends. The CDR3 is made up of 14 amino acids. Germline CDR1 is SEHNR and CDR2 is FQNEAQ (reference sequence). CDR3 sequence (DNA): TGTGCCAGCAGCCCTGGTCGGCTGGGGCACGAGCAGTACTTC. Amino acid sequence: CASSPGRLGHEQYF.

This clonotype was observed a few times. This chain uses TRBV7-2 with TRBJ1-1; D ambiguous. V was shortened by 5 bases and J by 5 bases, with 9 bases between the two germline ends. CDR1 and CDR2 (germline): SGHTA, FQGNSA. The CDR3 covers 12 residues. This CDR3 is CASSPYGTEAFF. CDR3 in DNA: TGTGCCAGCAGCCCCTATGGGACTGAAGCTTTCTTT.

This clonotype was counted between two and nine times. V usage is TRBV10-2 and J usage is TRBJ2-7, with 9 positions matching TRBD2. V shed 2 bases and J 2 bases; nucleotides not matched to a gene: 7. The CDR3 runs 16 residues. The germline V gene encodes CDR1 WSHSY and CDR2 SAAADI. DNA of the CDR3: TGCGCCAGCAGTGAGCGCCTAGCGGGAAAAACCTACGAGCAGTACTTC. Translation gives CASSERLAGKTYEQYF.

This clonotype was observed many times. Its ends do not fully match the called genes, so a read error is possible. This rearrangement joins TRBV20-1 to TRBJ1-6, with TRBD1 as a possible D gene (5 bases). The CDR3 totals 14 residues. Germline V lookup: CDR1 DFQATT, CDR2 SNEGSKA (reference sequence). The CDR3 loop is CSASIIGDISPLNF. Here the CDR3 DNA reads TGCAGTGCTAGCATTATAGGGGATATCTCACCCCTCAACTTT.

This clonotype was detected many times. The chain employs TRBV5-1 and TRBJ1-4; D gene ambiguous. The CDR3 extends over 13 amino acids. V lost 4 bases and J lost 5, with 9 bases in between. Looked up from germline, CDR1 is SGHRS and CDR2 is YFSETQ. The CDR3 nucleotides read TGCGCCAGCAGCCGGTCAGACAATGAAAAACTGTTTTTT. Protein product: CASSRSDNEKLFF.

This clonotype was seen at least ten times. The chain uses TRBV20-1 and TRBJ1-5; the D gene is possibly TRBD1 (5 bases). The V gene lost 0 bases and the J gene lost 3 bases, with 12 bases spanning the gap. CDR3 length: 15 amino acids. CDR1 is DFQATT and CDR2 is SNEGSKA in the germline V gene (reference sequence). The CDR3 DNA follows: TGCAGTGCTAGAGACTGGGGACCCACCAATCAGCCCCAGCATTTT. It specifies CSARDWGPTNQPQHF.

The table lists this clonotype with many counts. The V gene is TRBV10-2, the J gene TRBJ2-7, with 9 bases matching TRBD2. Trimming took 7 bases from V and 3 from J; bases not matched to a gene: 7. This CDR3 has 14 amino acids. Germline V gene sequence: CDR1 WSHSY, CDR2 SAAADI. The CDR3 nucleotides read TGCGCCAGCAAGGGTAGCGGGAGTGGCTACGAGCAGTACTTC. It codes for CASKGSGSGYEQYF.

The table lists this clonotype with a few counts. The chain couples TRBV12-3 or TRBV12-4 to TRBJ1-3, with TRBD1 as a possible D gene (6 bases). The CDR3 contains 15 residues. V lost 6 bases and J lost 1, with 13 bases in between. The CDR3 sequence is CASRWDTSSGNTIYF. CDR3 bases: TGTGCCAGCAGGTGGGACACTTCTTCTGGAAACACCATATATTTT.

This clonotype is medium-sized within its sample. The J gene is TRBJ1-3, the V gene TRBV6-5, with D unresolved. The CDR3 totals 12 residues. Trimming took 6 bases from V and 4 from J, leaving 7 bases between them. The germline CDR1 and CDR2 sequences are MNHEY and SVGAGI. CDR3 in amino acids: CASSNWGNTIYF. CDR3 nucleotides: TGTGCCAGCAGCAATTGGGGAAACACCATATATTTT.

The table lists this clonotype with many counts. This chain connects TRBV28 to TRBJ2-1; TRBD2 matches 10 bases. Germline V lookup: CDR1 MDHEN, CDR2 SYDVKM. This CDR3 comprises 14 residues. V shed 4 bases, J shed 8 bases, and the junction held 5 bases outside the gene matches. CDR3 in amino acids: CASSSPSGSDEQFF. The CDR3 DNA is TGTGCCAGCAGTTCCCCTAGCGGGAGCGATGAGCAGTTCTTC.

This clonotype was detected ten times or more. The chain carries TRBV20-1 and TRBJ2-1, with 10 bases that match TRBD2. The CDR3 length is 15 residues. Trimming took 5 bases from V and 5 from J; bases not matched to a gene: 9. Germline CDR1 reads DFQATT; CDR2 reads SNEGSKA (reference sequence). CDR3 DNA sequence: TGCAGTGCTGTGGGAACTAGCGGGGACCACAATGAGCAGTTCTTC. The encoded protein is CSAVGTSGDHNEQFF.

This clonotype was seen many times. The chain combines TRBV4-1 with TRBJ1-3, with 7 bases lining up with TRBD1. V dropped 1 base and J dropped 6; count of bases not matched to a gene: 6. Germline V gives CDR1 MGHRA, CDR2 YSYEKL. The length of the CDR3 is 15 residues. CDR3 residues: CASSQGGGTANTIYF. Written as DNA, the CDR3 is TGCGCCAGCAGCCAAGGGGGGGGGACAGCAAACACCATATATTTT.

The genes are TRBV20-1 and TRBJ1-1, with D possibly being TRBD1 (6 bases). V was clipped by 0 bases and J by 0 bases, with 11 bases between them. The CDR3 spans 15 residues. CDR1 and CDR2 from the germline V gene are DFQATT and SNEGSKA (reference sequence). CDR3 region: CSARDFRTVNTEAFF. CDR3 DNA sequence: TGCAGTGCTAGAGATTTCCGGACAGTGAACACTGAAGCTTTCTTT.

The table lists this clonotype with many counts. The gene calls are TRBV3-1 and TRBJ2-7; D ambiguous. The CDR3 totals 12 residues. CDR1 and CDR2 (germline): LGHDT, YNNKEL (reference sequence). The V end was cut by 0 bases, the J end by 1 base, with 1 base between. The CDR3 is CASSQDSYEQYF. CDR3 DNA sequence: TGTGCCAGCAGCCAAGATTCCTACGAGCAGTACTTC.

Regarding this clonotype: Germline is not matched at one junction end, which may reflect a read error. The chain links TRBV29-1 to TRBJ1-5; D is possibly TRBD1 (5 bases). Germline V gene lookup returns CDR1 SQVTM and CDR2 ANQGSEA. The CDR3 runs to 13 residues. The CDR3 loop reads CSVSFTGGQPQNF. CDR3 sequence (DNA): TGCAGCGTTTCCTTCACGGGGGGTCAGCCCCAGAATTTT.

This clonotype occurred many times. The chain combines TRBV6-2 or TRBV6-3 with TRBJ2-5, with 10 bases aligning to TRBD2. With 6 bases clipped from V and 8 bases from J, the junction kept 12 bases outside the gene matches. From germline, CDR1 is MNHEY and CDR2 SVGEGT. The CDR3 has 15 residues. The chain's CDR3 is CASSQRSGGALTQYF. The CDR3 nucleotides read TGTGCCAGCAGCCAAAGAAGCGGGGGGGCCTTAACCCAGTACTTC.

About this clonotype itself: A junction end diverges from the germline sequence, so it may reflect a read error. V gene TRBV5-6 combines with J gene TRBJ1-5; 7 bases map to TRBD1. CDR1 and CDR2 (germline): SGHDT, YYEEEE. There are 16 residues in the CDR3. The CDR3 bases are TGTGCCAGCAGCTTATCTCATCGGGACAGCAATCAGCCCCAGAATTTT. Translation gives CASSLSHRDSNQPQNF.

This clonotype came up many times. In DNA form, the CDR3 reads TGTGCCAGCAGCCTTAGCGGGGGGGAAGAGACCCAGTACTTC. Translation gives CASSLSGGEETQYF. The chain has TRBV12-3 or TRBV12-4 and TRBJ2-5, with 11 positions matching TRBD2. The CDR3 contains 14 residues. Trimming took 6 bases from V and 3 from J; bases not matched to a gene: 3.

The table lists this clonotype with many counts. J is TRBJ2-2 and V is TRBV20-1; 10 nucleotides align to TRBD2. CDR3 length: 17 residues. V was pared by 0 bases and J by 1 base, with 5 bases of the junction left unmatched. The germline V gene encodes CDR1 DFQATT and CDR2 SNEGSKA (reference sequence). This CDR3 is CSARDTLAGQNTGELFF. CDR3 nucleotide sequence: TGCAGTGCTAGAGATACACTAGCGGGGCAGAACACCGGGGAGCTGTTTTTT.

This clonotype was recorded at least ten times. The chain combines TRBV5-1 with TRBJ2-7; a weak D match, TRBD1 (7 bases). Germline V gene lookup returns CDR1 SGHRS and CDR2 YFSETQ. This CDR3 contains 13 residues. Trimming shortened V by 4 bases and J by 3 bases, and 11 bases separated the two germline ends. The CDR3 reads CASSPGDSYEQYF. The CDR3 DNA is TGCGCCAGCAGCCCGGGGGACAGCTACGAGCAGTACTTC. Full variable domain (rest looked up from reference TRBV5-1 and TRBJ2-7): KAGVTQTPRYLIKTRGQQVTLSCSPISGHRSVSWYQQTPGQGLQFLFEYFSETQRNKGNFPGRFSGRQFSNSRSEMNVSTLELGDSALYLCASSPGDSYEQYFGPGTRLTVT.

This clonotype has a count of ten or more. The rearrangement joins TRBV11-2 to TRBJ2-7, with D hard to call. Germline V gives CDR1 SGHAT, CDR2 FQNNGV. The CDR3 length is 17 residues. The ends were cut back, 3 bases at V and 3 bases at J, with 21 bases in the middle. CDR3 nucleotides: TGTGCCAGCAGCTTGACGTTAACGTTTGGCCGCCTCTACGAGCAGTACTTC. Translating gives CASSLTLTFGRLYEQYF.